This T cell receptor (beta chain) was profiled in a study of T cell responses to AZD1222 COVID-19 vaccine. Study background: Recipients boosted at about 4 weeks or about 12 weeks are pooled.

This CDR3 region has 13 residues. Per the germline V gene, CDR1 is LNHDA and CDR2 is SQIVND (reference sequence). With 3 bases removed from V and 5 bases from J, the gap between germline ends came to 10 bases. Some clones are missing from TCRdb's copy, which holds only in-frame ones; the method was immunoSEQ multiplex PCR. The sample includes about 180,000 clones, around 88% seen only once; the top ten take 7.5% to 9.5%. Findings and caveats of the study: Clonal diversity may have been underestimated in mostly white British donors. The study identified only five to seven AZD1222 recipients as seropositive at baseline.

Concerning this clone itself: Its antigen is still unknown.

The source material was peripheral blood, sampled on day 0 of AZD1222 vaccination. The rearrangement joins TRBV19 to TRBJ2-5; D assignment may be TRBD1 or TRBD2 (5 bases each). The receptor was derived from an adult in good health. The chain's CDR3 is CASSIRGGETQYF. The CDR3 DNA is TGTGCCAGTAGTATCCGGGGCGGCGAGACCCAGTACTTC.